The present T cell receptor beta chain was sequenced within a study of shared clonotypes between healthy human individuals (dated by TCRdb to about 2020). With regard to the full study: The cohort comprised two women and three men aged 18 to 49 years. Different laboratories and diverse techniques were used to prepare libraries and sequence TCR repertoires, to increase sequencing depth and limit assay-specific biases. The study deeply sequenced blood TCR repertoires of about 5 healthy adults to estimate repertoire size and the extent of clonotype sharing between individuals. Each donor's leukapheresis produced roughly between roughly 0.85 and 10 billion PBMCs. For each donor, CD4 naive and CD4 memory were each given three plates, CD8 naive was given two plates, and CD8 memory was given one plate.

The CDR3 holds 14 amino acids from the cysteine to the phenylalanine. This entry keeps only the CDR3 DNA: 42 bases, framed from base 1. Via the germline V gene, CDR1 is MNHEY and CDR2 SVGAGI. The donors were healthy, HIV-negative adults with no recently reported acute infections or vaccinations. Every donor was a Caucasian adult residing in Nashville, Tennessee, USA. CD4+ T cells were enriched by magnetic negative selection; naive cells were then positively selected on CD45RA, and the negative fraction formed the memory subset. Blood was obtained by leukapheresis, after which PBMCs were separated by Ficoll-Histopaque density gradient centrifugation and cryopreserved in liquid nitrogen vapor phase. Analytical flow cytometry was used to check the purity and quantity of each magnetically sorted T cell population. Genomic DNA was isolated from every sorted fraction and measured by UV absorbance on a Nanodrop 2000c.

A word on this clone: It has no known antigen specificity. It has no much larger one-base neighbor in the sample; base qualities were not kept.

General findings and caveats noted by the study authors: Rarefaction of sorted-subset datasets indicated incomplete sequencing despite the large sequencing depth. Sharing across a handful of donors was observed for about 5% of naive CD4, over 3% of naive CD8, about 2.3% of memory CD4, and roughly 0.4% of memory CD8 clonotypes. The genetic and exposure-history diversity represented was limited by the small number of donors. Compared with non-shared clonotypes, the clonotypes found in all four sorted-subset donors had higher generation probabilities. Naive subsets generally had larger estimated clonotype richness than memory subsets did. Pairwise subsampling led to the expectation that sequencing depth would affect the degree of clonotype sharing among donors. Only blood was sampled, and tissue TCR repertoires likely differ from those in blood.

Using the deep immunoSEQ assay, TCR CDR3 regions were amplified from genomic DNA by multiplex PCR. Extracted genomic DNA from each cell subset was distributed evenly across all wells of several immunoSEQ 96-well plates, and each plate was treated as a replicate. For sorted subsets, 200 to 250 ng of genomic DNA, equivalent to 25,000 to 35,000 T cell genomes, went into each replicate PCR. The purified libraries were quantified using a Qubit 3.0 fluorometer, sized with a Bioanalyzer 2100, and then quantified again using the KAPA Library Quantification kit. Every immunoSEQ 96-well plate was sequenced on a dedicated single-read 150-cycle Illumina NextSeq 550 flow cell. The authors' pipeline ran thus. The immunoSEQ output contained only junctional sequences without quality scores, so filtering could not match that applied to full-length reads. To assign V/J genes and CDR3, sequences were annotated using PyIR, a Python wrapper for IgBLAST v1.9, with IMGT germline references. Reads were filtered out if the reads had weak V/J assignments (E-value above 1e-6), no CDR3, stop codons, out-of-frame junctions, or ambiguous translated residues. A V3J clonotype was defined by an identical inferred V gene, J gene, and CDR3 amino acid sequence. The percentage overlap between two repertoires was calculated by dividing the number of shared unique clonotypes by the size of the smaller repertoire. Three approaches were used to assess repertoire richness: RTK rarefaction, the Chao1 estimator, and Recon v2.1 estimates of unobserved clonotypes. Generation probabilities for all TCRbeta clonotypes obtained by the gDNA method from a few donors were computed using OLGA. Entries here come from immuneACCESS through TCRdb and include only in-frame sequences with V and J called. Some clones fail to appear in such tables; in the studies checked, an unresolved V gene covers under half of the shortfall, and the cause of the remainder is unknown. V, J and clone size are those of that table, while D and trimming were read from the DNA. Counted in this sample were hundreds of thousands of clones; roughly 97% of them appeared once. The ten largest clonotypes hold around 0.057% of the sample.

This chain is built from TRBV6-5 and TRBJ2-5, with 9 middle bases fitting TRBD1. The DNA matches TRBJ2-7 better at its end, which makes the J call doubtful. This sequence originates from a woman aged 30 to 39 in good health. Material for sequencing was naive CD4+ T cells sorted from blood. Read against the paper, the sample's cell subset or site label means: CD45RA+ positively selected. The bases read TGTGCCAGCAGCCGGGACAGGGATATCCACGAGCAGTACTTC. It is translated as CASSRDRDIHEQYF.